A single T cell receptor (beta chain) is shown here with its context. What it recognizes is unknown. This sample was included in a study of cytomegalovirus exposure and HLA in healthy donors. CDR1 is SGHDT and CDR2 is YYEEEE in the germline V gene. V dropped 2 bases and J dropped 0 bases, with 10 bases sitting between them. The CDR3 is 15 amino acids. The PCR was carried out with 60 Vbeta primers and 13 Jbeta primers. Sequenced by immunoSEQ multiplex PCR; TCRdb stores in-frame clones only, minus some. The sample shows approximately 170,000 clones, over 70% of them seen only once. Whole-study findings and limits: Relative to the approximately 680-donor mean, N-insertions were reportedly fewer in an Asian-associated ancestry cluster in a later analysis. Earlier analysis yielded a pattern in which most TCR beta V segments were productive about 87% or about 30% of the time.

The chain recombines TRBV5-6 with TRBJ2-3; TRBD2 is a possible D gene (7 bases). This TCR was recovered from a woman aged 35 to 49 in good health and CMV-seropositive. The sequencing sample was made of PBMCs. CDR3 sequence: CASSFGGGSTDTQYF. The CDR3, as DNA: TGTGCCAGCAGCTTTGGCGGGGGCAGCACAGATACGCAGTATTTT.